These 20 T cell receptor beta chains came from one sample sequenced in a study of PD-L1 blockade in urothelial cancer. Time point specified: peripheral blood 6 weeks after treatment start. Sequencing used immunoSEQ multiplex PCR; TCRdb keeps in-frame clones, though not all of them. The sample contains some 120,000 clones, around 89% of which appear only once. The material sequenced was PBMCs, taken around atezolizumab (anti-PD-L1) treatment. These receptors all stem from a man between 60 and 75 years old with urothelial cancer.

CDR3 nucleotides: TGTGCCAGCAGCCCCGGGGTGGTCGGCACCGGCTACACCTTC. Its protein product is CASSPGVVGTGYTF. The V call is TRBV7-2, the J call TRBJ1-2, with no clear D. The CDR3 is 14 amino acids. In germline, CDR1 is SGHTA, CDR2 FQGNSA. V was pared by 5 bases and J by 8 bases, with 18 bases between.

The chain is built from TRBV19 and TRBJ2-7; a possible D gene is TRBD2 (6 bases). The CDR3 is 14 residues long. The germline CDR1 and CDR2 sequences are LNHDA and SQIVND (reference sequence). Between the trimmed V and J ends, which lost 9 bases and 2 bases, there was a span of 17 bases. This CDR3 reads CASSGMAGTYEQYF. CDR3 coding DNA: TGTGCCAGCAGCGGTATGGCGGGGACCTACGAGCAGTACTTC.

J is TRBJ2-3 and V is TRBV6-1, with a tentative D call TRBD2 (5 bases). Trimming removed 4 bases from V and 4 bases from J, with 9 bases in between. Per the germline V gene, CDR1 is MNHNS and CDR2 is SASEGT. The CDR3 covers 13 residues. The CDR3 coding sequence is TGTGCCAGCAGTGGAGGGTGGGCAGATACGCAGTATTTT. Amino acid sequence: CASSGGWADTQYF.

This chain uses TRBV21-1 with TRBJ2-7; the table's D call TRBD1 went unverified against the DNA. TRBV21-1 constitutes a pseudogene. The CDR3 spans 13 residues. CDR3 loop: CASPGTVYYEQYF. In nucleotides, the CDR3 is TGTGCCAGCCCCGGGACAGTCTACTACGAGCAGTACTTC.

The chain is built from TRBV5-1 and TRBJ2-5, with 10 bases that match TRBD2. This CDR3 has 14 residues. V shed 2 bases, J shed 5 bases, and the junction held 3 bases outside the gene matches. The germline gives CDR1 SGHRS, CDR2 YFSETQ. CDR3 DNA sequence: TGCGCCAGCAGCTTACTAGCGGGGCACGAGACCCAGTACTTC. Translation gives CASSLLAGHETQYF.

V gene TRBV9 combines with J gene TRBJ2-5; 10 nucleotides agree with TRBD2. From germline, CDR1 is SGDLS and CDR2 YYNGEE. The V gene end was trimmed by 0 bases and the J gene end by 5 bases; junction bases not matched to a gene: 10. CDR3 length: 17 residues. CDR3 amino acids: CASSVGIAGGPRETQYF. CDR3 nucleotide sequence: TGTGCCAGCAGCGTAGGGATAGCGGGAGGCCCACGGGAGACCCAGTACTTC.

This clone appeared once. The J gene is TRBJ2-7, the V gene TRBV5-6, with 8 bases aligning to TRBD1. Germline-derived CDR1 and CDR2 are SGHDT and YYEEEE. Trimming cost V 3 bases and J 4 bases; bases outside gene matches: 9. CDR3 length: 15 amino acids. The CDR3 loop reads CASSSYPRGLYEQYF. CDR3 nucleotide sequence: TGTGCCAGCAGCTCCTATCCCAGGGGGCTTTACGAGCAGTACTTC.

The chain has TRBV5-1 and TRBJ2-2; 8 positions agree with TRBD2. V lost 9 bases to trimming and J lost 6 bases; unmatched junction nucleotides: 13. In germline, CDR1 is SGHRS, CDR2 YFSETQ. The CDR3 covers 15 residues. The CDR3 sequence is CATSVGAGVSGELFF. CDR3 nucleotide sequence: TGCGCCACCTCGGTCGGAGCGGGAGTCTCCGGGGAGCTGTTTTTT.

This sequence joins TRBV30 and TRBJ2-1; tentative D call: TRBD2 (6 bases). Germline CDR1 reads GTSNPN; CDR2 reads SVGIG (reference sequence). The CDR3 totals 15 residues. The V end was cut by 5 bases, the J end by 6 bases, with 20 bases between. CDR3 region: CAWEHPGTALNEQFF. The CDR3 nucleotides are TGTGCCTGGGAACACCCCGGGACTGCCCTCAATGAGCAGTTCTTC.

The CDR3 sequence: CASSLEAGPNEQFF. The CDR3 DNA is TGTGCCAGCAGCTTGGAGGCAGGGCCGAATGAGCAGTTCTTC. The J gene is TRBJ2-1, the V gene TRBV5-8, with D maybe TRBD1 (5 bases). This CDR3 comprises 14 residues. Germline CDR1 and CDR2: SGHTS and YDEGEE. With 0 bases removed from V and 7 bases from J, the gap between germline ends came to 11 bases.

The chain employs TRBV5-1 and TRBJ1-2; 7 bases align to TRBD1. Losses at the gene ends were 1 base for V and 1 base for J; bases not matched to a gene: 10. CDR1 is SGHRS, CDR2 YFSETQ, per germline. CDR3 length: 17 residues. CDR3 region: CASSLNEGAAGNYGYTF. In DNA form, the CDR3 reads TGCGCCAGCAGCTTGAATGAGGGGGCAGCGGGTAACTATGGCTACACCTTC.

DNA of the CDR3: TGTGCCAGCAGTCGTAGCGGGGGGGCTTTCTACGAGCAGTACTTC. Translating it yields CASSRSGGAFYEQYF. This chain uses TRBV27 with TRBJ2-7; TRBD2 matches 11 bases. V trimming: 5 bases; J trimming: 3 bases; junction bases outside the gene matches: 6. The CDR3 is 15 residues long. Germline CDR1 and CDR2: MNHEY and SMNVEV (reference sequence).

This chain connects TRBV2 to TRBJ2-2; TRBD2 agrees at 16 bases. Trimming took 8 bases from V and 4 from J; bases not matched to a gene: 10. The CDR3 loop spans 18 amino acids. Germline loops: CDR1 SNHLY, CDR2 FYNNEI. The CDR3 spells CASGPGLAGGHGTGELFF. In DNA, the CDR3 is TGTGCCAGCGGACCGGGACTAGCGGGGGGGCATGGCACCGGGGAGCTGTTTTTT.

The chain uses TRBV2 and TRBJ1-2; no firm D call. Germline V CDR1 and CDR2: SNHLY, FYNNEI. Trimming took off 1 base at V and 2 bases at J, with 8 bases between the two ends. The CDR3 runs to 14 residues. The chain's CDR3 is CASSEDSSNYGYTF. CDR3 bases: TGTGCCAGCAGTGAAGACAGTTCGAACTATGGCTACACCTTC.

CDR3 amino acids: CASSQGGRSTNEKLFF. The CDR3 DNA reads as TGTGCCAGCAGCCAGGGGGGACGGTCAACTAATGAAAAACTGTTTTTT. V is TRBV4-2 and J is TRBJ1-4, with D maybe TRBD1 (5 bases). There are 16 residues in the CDR3. Germline V gene sequence: CDR1 LGHNA, CDR2 YNFKEQ. V gave up 3 bases and J gave up 0 bases, with 11 bases separating them.

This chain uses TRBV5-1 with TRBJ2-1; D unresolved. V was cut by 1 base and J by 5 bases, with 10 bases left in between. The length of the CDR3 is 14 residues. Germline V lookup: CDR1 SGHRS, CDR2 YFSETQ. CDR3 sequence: CASSLLSRHNEQFF. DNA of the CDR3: TGCGCCAGCAGCTTGCTGTCCAGGCACAATGAGCAGTTCTTC.

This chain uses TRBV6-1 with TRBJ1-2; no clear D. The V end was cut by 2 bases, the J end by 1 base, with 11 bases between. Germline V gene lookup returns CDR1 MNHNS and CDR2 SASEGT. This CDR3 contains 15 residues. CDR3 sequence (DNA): TGTGCCAGCAGTGAATCTGGCGGGCATAACTATGGCTACACCTTC. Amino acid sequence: CASSESGGHNYGYTF.

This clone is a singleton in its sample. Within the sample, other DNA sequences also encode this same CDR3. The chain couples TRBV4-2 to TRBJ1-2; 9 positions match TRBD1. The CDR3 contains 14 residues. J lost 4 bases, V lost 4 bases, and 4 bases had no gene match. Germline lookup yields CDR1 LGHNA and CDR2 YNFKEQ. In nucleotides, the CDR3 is TGTGCCAGCAGCCCGGGACAGGGCCCCTATGGCTACACCTTC. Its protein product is CASSPGQGPYGYTF.

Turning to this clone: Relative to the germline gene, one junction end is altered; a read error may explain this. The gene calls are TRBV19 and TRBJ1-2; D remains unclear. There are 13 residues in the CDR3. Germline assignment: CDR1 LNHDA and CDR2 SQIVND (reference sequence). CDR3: CASTIDPSYGYTF. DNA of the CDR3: TGTGCCAGTACTATAGATCCCTCCTATGGCTACACCTTC.

The CDR3 loop is CASSSDGRRNSPLHF. DNA for the CDR3: TGTGCCAGCAGCTCTGACGGGAGAAGGAATTCACCCCTCCACTTT. V usage is TRBV7-3 and J usage is TRBJ1-6; no clear D gene. The germline V gene encodes CDR1 SGHTA and CDR2 FQGTGA. The CDR3 loop spans 15 amino acids. Trimming stripped 4 bases from V and 7 bases from J, with 14 bases between.